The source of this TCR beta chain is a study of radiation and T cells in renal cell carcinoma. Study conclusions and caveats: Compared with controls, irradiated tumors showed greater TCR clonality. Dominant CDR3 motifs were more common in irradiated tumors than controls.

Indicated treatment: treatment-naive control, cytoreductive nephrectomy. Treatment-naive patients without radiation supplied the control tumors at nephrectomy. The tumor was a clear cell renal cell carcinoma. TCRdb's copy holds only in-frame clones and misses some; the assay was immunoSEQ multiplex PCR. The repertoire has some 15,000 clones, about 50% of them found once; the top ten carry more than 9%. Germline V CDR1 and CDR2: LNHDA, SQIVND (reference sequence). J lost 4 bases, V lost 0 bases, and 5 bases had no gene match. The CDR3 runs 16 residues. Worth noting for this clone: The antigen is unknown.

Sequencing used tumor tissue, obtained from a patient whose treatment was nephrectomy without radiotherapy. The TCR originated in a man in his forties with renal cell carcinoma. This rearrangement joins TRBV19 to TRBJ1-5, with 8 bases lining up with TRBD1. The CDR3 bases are TGTGCCAGTAGTATAGAGCAGGGGGCACTTAATCAGCCCCAGCATTTT. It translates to CASSIEQGALNQPQHF. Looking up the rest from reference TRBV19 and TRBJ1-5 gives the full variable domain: DGGITQSPKYLFRKEGQNVTLSCEQNLNHDAMYWYRQDPGQGLRLIYYSQIVNDFQKGDIAEGYSVSREKKESFPLTVTSAQKNPTAFYLCASSIEQGALNQPQHFGDGTRLSIL.